This TCR beta chain was retrieved from a study of blood T cells in healthy people across ages. Study-wide findings and caveats: CMV status of donors was unknown, possibly confounding expanded clonotype changes. TCR beta diversity, measured per million T cells, fell in a roughly linear way with age. Long-lived donors exceeded aged donors in naive CD4+ cells and diversity.

Comment on this clonotype: The antigen is not known.

A second PCR, run for about 7 to 12 cycles, used a sample-barcoded 5' primer plus a J-beta primer mix. TCRdb recomputed calls from the 5' RACE reads with MiXCR, one row per CDR3 protein. The table shows hundreds of thousands of distinct CDR3 sequences, with 21% occurring only once. The length of the CDR3 is 11 residues. Trimming cost V 3 bases and J 9 bases; bases outside gene matches: 1. Germline CDR1 and CDR2: MGHDK and SYGVNS. Sequencing was performed on blood. The chain couples TRBV25-1 to TRBJ2-5; TRBD2 agrees at 7 bases. This TCR derives from a man in his 70s in good health. As DNA, the CDR3 is TGTGCCAGCAGTGAGGGGGGGTCCCAGTACTTC. This gives the protein CASSEGGSQYF.